This T cell receptor (beta chain) was captured in a study of blood T cells in healthy people across ages. The second PCR ran about 7 to 12 cycles with a sample-barcoded 5' primer and J-beta primers. One entry per CDR3 protein, called by TCRdb with MiXCR from the 5' RACE reads. The sample shows 1.5 million to 2 million distinct CDR3 sequences, 49% of them seen only once. The CDR3 covers 12 residues. CDR1 and CDR2 from the germline V gene are MNHNS and SASEGT. Trimming stripped 2 bases from V and 10 bases from J, with 12 bases between. Sequences were obtained from blood. The receptor comes from a woman between 40 and 50 years old in good health. The rearrangement uses TRBV6-1 and TRBJ2-7; TRBD1 might be the D (5 bases). The CDR3 region is CASSEQGTQQYF. The CDR3 DNA follows: TGTGCCAGCAGTGAACAGGGTACTCAACAGTACTTC.